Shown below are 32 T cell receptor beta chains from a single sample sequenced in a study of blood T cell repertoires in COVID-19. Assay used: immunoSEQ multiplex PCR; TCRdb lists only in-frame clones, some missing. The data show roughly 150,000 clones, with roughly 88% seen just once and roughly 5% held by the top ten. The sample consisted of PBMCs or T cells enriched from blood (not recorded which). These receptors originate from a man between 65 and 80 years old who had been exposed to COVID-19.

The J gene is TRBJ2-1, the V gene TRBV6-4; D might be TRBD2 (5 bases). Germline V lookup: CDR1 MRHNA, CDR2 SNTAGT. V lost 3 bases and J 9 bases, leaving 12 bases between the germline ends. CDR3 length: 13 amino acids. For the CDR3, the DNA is TGTGCCAGCAGTGAACTAGGAGGTAGTGAGCAGTTCTTC. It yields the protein CASSELGGSEQFF.

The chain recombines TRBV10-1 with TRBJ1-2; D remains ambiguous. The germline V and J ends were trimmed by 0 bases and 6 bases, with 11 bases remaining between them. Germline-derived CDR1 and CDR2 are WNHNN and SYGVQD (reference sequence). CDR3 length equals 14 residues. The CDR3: CASSESWWSDGYTF. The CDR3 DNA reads TGCGCCAGCAGTGAGTCATGGTGGAGCGATGGCTACACCTTC.

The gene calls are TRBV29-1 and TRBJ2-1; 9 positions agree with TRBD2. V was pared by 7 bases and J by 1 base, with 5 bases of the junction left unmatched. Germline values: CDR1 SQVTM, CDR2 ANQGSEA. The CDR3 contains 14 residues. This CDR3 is CSAATSGSYNEQFF. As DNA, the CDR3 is TGCAGCGCCGCGACTAGCGGATCCTACAATGAGCAGTTCTTC.

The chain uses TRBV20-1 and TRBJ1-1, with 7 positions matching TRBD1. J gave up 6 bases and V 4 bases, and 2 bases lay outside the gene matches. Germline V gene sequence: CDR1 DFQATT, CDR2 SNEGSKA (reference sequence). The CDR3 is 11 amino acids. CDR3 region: CSANRGAEAFF. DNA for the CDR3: TGCAGTGCTAACAGGGGTGCTGAAGCTTTCTTT.

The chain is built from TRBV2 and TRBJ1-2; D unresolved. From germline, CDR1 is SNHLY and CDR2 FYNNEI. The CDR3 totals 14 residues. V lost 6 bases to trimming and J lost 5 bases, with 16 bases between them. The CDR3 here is CASRQTDTRYGYTF. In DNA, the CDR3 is TGTGCCAGCAGGCAGACTGATACGAGGTATGGCTACACCTTC.

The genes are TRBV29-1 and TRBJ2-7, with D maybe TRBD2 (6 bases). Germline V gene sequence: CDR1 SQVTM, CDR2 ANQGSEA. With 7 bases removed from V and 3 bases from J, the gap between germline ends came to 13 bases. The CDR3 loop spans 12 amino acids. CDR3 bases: TGCAGCGGGCGGGACGGGCGCTACGAGCAGTACTTC. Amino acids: CSGRDGRYEQYF.

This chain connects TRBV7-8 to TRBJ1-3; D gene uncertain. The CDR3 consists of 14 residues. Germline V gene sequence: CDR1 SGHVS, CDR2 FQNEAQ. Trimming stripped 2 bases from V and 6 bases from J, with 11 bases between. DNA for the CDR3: TGTGCCAGCAGCTTATCCAGGCGGGAAAACACCATATATTTT. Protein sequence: CASSLSRRENTIYF.

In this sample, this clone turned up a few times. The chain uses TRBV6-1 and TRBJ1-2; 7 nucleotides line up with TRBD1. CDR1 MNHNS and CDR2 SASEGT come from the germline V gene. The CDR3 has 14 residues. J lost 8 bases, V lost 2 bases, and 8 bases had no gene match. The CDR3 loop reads CASSEPDRTGGYTF. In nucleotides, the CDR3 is TGTGCCAGCAGTGAACCGGACAGGACTGGAGGCTACACCTTC.

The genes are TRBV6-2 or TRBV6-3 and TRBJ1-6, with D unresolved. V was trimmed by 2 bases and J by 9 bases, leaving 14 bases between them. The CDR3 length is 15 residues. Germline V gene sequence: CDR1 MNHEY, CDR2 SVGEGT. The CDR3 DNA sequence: TGTGCCAGCAGTTACGACCCGGGTTTCGCTTCACCCCTCCACTTT. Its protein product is CASSYDPGFASPLHF.

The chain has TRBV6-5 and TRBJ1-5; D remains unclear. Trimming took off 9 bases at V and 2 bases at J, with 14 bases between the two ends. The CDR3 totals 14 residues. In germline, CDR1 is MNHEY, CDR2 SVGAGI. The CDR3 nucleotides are TGTGCCAGTCGCTATCGGGGAGGCAATCAGCCCCAGCATTTT. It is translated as CASRYRGGNQPQHF.

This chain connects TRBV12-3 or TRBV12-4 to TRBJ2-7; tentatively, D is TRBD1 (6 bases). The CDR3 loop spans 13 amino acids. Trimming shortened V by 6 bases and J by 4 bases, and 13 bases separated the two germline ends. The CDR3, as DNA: TGTGCCAGCAGCTCCGGACAGAGATACGAGCAGTACTTC. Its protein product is CASSSGQRYEQYF.

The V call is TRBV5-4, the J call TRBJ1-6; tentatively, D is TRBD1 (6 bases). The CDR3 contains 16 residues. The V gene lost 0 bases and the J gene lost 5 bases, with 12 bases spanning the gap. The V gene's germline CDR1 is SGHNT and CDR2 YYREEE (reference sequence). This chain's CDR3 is CASSLDRDPNNSPLHF. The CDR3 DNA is TGTGCCAGCAGCTTGGACAGGGACCCCAATAATTCACCCCTCCACTTT. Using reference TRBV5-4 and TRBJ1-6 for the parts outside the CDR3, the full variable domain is ETGVTQSPTHLIKTRGQQVTLRCSSQSGHNTVSWYQQALGQGPQFIFQYYREEENGRGNFPPRFSGLQFPNYSSELNVNALELDDSALYLCASSLDRDPNNSPLHFGNGTRLTVT.

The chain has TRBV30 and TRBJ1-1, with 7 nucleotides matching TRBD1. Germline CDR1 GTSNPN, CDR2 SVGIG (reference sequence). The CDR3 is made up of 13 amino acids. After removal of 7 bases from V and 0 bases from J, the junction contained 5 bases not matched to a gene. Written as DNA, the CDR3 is TGTGCCTCCCAGGACAGGCTGAACACTGAAGCTTTCTTT. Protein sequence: CASQDRLNTEAFF.

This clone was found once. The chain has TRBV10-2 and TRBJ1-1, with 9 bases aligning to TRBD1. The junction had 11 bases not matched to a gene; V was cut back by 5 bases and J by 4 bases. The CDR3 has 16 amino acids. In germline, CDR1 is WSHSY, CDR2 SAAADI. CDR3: CASSQGTGKTLTEAFF. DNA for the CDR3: TGCGCCAGCAGTCAAGGGACAGGGAAAACCCTCACTGAAGCTTTCTTT.

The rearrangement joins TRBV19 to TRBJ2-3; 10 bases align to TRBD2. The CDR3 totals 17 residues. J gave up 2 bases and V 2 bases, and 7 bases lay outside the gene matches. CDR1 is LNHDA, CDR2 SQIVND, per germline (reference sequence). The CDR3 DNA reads TGTGCCAGTAGTATACAACGGACTAGCGGATACACAGATACGCAGTATTTT. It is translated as CASSIQRTSGYTDTQYF.

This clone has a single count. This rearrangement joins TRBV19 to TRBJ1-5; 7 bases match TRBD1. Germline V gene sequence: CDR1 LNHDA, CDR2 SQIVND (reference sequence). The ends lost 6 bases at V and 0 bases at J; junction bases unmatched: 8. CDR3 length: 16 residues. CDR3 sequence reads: CASSQRGQYSNQPQHF. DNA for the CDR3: TGTGCCAGTAGCCAGAGGGGACAGTATAGCAATCAGCCCCAGCATTTT.

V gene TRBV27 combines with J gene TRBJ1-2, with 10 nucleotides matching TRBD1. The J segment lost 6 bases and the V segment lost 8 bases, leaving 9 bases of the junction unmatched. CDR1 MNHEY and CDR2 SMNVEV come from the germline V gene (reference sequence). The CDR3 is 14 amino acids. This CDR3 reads CASGRQGARDGYTF. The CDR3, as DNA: TGTGCCAGCGGACGACAGGGGGCGAGGGATGGCTACACCTTC.

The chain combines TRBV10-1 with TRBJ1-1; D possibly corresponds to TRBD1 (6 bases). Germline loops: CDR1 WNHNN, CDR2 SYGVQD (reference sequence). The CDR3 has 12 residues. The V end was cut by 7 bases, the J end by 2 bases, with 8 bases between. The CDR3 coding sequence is TGCGCCAGCAAAGGGGGAAACACTGAAGCTTTCTTT. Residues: CASKGGNTEAFF.

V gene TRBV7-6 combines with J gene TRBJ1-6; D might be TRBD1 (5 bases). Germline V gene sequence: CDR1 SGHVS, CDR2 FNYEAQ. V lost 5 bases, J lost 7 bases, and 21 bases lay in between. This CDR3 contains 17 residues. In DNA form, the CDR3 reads TGTGCCAGCAGCCCCCACTTCCCCTTAGACAGAAATTCACCCCTCCACTTT. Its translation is CASSPHFPLDRNSPLHF. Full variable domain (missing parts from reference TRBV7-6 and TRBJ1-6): GAGVSQSPRYKVTKRGQDVALRCDPISGHVSLYWYRQALGQGPEFLTYFNYEAQQDKSGLPNDRFSAERPEGSISTLTIQRTEQRDSAMYRCASSPHFPLDRNSPLHFGNGTRLTVT.

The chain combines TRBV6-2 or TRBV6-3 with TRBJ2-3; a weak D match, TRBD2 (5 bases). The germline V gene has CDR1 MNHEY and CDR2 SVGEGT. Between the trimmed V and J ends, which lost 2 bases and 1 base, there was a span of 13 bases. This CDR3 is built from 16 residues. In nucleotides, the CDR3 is TGTGCCAGCAGTTACCGACTATTGTCCCGCACAGATACGCAGTATTTT. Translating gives CASSYRLLSRTDTQYF.

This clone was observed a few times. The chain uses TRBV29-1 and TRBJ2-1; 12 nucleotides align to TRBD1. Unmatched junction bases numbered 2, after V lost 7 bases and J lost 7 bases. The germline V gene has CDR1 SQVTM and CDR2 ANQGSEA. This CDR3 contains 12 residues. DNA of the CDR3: TGCAGCGGGGACAGGGGGCTGAATGAGCAGTTCTTC. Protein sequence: CSGDRGLNEQFF.

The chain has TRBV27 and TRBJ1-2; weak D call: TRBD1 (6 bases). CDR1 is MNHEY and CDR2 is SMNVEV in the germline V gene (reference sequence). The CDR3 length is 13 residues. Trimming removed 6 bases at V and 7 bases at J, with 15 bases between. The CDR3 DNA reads TGTGCCAGCAGGACACAGGGCATGGTTGGCTACACCTTC. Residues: CASRTQGMVGYTF.

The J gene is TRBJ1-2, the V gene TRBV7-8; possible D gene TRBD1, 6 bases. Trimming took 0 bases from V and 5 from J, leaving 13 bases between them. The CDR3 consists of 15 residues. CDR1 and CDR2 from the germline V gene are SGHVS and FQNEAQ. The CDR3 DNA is TGTGCCAGCAGCTTAGCCTCCGGGACACTTTATGGCTACACCTTC. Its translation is CASSLASGTLYGYTF.

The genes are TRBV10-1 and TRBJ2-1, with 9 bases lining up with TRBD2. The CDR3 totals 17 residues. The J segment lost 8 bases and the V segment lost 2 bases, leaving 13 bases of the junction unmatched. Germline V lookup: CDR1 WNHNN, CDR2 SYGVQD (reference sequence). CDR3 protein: CASSEIIPAGGRDEQFF. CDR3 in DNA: TGCGCCAGCAGTGAGATAATCCCAGCGGGAGGTCGGGATGAGCAGTTCTTC.

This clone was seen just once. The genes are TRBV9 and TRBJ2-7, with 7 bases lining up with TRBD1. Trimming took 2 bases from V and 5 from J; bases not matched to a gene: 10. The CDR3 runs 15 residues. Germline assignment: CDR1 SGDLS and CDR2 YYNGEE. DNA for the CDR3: TGTGCCAGCAGCGTGGCAGACAGGGAGTACGACGAGCAGTACTTC. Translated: CASSVADREYDEQYF.

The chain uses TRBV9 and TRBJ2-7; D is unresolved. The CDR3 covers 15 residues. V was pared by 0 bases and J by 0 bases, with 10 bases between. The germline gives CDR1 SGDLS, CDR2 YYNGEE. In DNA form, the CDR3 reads TGTGCCAGCAGCGTAGGCGGCGCGAGCTCCTACGAGCAGTACTTC. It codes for CASSVGGASSYEQYF.

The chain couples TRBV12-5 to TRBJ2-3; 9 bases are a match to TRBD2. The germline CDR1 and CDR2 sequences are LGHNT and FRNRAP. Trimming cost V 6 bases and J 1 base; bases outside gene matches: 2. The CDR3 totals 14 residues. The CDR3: CASGPSGGTDTQYF. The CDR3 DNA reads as TGTGCTAGTGGGCCTAGCGGGGGCACAGATACGCAGTATTTT.

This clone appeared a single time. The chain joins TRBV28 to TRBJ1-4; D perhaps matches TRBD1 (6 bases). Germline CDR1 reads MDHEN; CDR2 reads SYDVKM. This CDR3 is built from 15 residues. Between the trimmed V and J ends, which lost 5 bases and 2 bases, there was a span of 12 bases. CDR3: CASSRVGATNEKLFF. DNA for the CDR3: TGTGCCAGCAGTCGGGTGGGGGCGACTAATGAAAAACTGTTTTTT. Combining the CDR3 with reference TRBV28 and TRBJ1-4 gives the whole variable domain DVKVTQSSRYLVKRTGEKVFLECVQDMDHENMFWYRQDPGLGLRLIYFSYDVKMKEKGDIPEGYSVSREKKERFSLILESASTNQTSMYLCASSRVGATNEKLFFGSGTQLSVL.

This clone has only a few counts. CDR3 nucleotide sequence: TGTGCCAGCAGCTACGCGACTAGCGGGGGCCAAGAGACCCAGTACTTC. Encoded protein: CASSYATSGGQETQYF. The chain joins TRBV7-2 to TRBJ2-5; 12 bases agree with TRBD2. Per the germline V gene, CDR1 is SGHTA and CDR2 is FQGNSA. J gave up 1 base and V 4 bases, and 4 bases lay outside the gene matches. CDR3 length: 16 amino acids.

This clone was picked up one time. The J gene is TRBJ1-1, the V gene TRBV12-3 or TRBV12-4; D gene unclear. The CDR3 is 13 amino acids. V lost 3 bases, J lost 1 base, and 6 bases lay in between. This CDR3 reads CASSFARNTEAFF. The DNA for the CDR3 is TGTGCCAGCAGTTTTGCCAGGAACACTGAAGCTTTCTTT.

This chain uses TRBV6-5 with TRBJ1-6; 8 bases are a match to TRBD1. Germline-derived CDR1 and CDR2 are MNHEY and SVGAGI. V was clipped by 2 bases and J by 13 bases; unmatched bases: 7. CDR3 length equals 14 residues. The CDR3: CASSYGTGQHPLHF. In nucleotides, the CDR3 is TGTGCCAGCAGTTACGGGACAGGCCAGCACCCCCTCCACTTT.

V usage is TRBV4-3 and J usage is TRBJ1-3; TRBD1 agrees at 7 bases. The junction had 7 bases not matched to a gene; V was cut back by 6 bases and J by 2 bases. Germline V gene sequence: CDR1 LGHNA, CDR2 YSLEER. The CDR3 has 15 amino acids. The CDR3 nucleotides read TGCGCCAGCAGTCCCGAGGGGGCGGCTGGAAACACCATATATTTT. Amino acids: CASSPEGAAGNTIYF.